This TCR beta chain emerged from a study of blood T cell repertoires in COVID-19. Study information: Samples representing acute and convalescent COVID-19 were sourced from the United States, Italy and Spain.

Only in-frame clones appear in the TCRdb table, and some are missing; sequencing was by immunoSEQ multiplex PCR. The sample shows 300,000 to 500,000 clones, roughly 87% of them seen only once. The CDR3 is 13 residues long. Germline values: CDR1 SNHLY, CDR2 FYNNEI. The V and J ends lost 7 bases and 2 bases respectively, with 12 bases between them. Donors were grouped by their self-reported clinical history. This sequence was found in a woman aged 40 to 50 with acute COVID-19. The rearrangement joins TRBV2 to TRBJ2-7; D not resolved. The sample comprised PBMCs or T cells enriched from blood (not recorded which). The CDR3 spells CASNLGRTYEQYF. The DNA for the CDR3 is TGTGCCAGCAATCTGGGCAGAACCTACGAGCAGTACTTC.